This is a list of T cell receptor beta chains from one sample in a study of read filtering for tumor transcriptome and immune sequencing. TCRdb processed the reads anew with MiXCR; each CDR3 protein has one entry. Among nearly 60,000 distinct CDR3 sequences listed, roughly an eighth were seen once. The sequencing input was a population of CD138-negative cells sorted from bone marrow. Receptor source: a donor at least 40 years old with multiple myeloma. Each CDR3 is given with its conserved first and last residue. D genes are given only for firm matches. Rows give clone size only sometimes, using once, few, many, or a class for an expanded clone.

TRBV24-1	many	TRBD1	TRBJ2-1	CATSDFGQGAYNEQFF	TGTGCCACCAGTGATTTTGGTCAGGGGGCCTACAATGAGCAGTTCTTC
TRBV6-4	.	.	TRBJ1-5	CASIFGDQPQHF	TGTGCCAGCATTTTCGGGGATCAGCCCCAGCATTTT
TRBV7-3	many	.	TRBJ2-5	CASSLVATETQYF	TGTGCCAGCAGCTTGGTGGCTACGGAGACCCAGTACTTC
TRBV7-2	many	.	TRBJ2-1	CASSLALSRDLVFF	TGTGCCAGCAGCTTAGCGCTTTCCCGGGACCTGGTCTTCTTC
TRBV6-5	many	.	TRBJ1-5	CASGGGGSAQHF	TGTGCCAGCGGGGGGGGGGGCTCTGCCCAGCATTTT
TRBV28	many	TRBD1	TRBJ1-6	CASRPSGGSSYNSPLHF	TGTGCCAGCAGACCCTCAGGGGGAAGCTCCTATAATTCACCCCTCCACTTT
TRBV25-1	many	TRBD2	TRBJ2-3	CASSESKRGAADTQYF	TGTGCCAGCAGTGAATCAAAGCGGGGGGCGGCAGATACGCAGTATTTT
TRBV6-5	many	.	TRBJ1-3	CASSYSDRNTIYF	TGTGCCAGCAGTTACTCGGACCGAAACACCATATATTTT
TRBV6-1	many	.	TRBJ2-3	CASSPPVASTDTQYF	TGTGCCAGCAGCCCCCCGGTGGCTAGCACAGATACGCAGTATTTT
TRBV29-1	many	.	TRBJ2-7	CSVNRPSSSYEQYF	TGCAGCGTGAACAGGCCTTCAAGCTCCTACGAGCAGTACTTC
TRBV3-1	many	TRBD2	TRBJ2-1	CASSLGLAGTNEQFF	TGTGCCAGCAGCCTCGGACTAGCAGGCACCAATGAGCAGTTCTTC
TRBV20-1	many	.	TRBJ1-1	CSDLKDTEAFF	TGCAGTGATTTAAAGGACACTGAAGCTTTCTTT
TRBV6-6	many	.	TRBJ1-4	CASSRGGLNEKLFF	TGTGCCAGCAGCAGGGGAGGGCTTAATGAAAAACTGTTTTTT
TRBV24-1	many	.	TRBJ2-3	CATSDFSGDTQYF	TGTGCCACCAGTGATTTTTCAGGGGATACGCAGTATTTT
TRBV7-9	many	.	TRBJ2-5	CASSPTGRQETQYF	TGTGCCAGCAGCCCCACAGGGCGGCAAGAGACCCAGTACTTC
TRBV29-1	.	.	TRBJ1-1	CSVEGGPGTLWGTEAFF	TGCAGCGTTGAAGGGGGTCCAGGGACCCTCTGGGGCACTGAAGCTTTCTTT
TRBV6-4	.	TRBD1	TRBJ1-1	CASSTDRGTEAFF	TGTGCCAGCAGCACCGACAGGGGCACTGAAGCTTTCTTT
TRBV6-5	many	.	TRBJ2-7	CASSGPGEQYF	TGTGCCAGCAGTGGCCCGGGTGAGCAGTACTTC
TRBV6-2/TRBV6-3	few	.	TRBJ2-2	CASSRAGNTGGLFF	TGTGCCAGCAGTCGCGCAGGGAACACCGGGGGGCTGTTTTTT
TRBV18	many	.	TRBJ2-7	CASSPARGQEQYF	TGTGCCAGCTCACCAGCCCGCGGACAGGAGCAGTACTTC
TRBV24-1	few	.	TRBJ2-2	CATSDFIGRGLAGELFF	TGTGCCACCAGTGATTTTATCGGCAGGGGCCTGGCCGGGGAGCTGTTTTTT
TRBV6-6	.	TRBD2	TRBJ2-7	CASSDHSGGASYEQYF	TGTGCCAGCAGTGACCATAGCGGGGGGGCGTCCTACGAGCAGTACTTC
TRBV5-1	many	.	TRBJ2-5	CASSSLQQETQYF	TGCGCCAGCAGCTCCTTACAACAAGAGACCCAGTACTTC
TRBV20-1	many	TRBD1	TRBJ2-3	CSATGGMARTQYF	TGCAGTGCTACAGGGGGCATGGCTCGGACGCAGTATTTT
TRBV7-2	many	.	TRBJ1-5	CASTKDSVRNQPQHF	TGTGCCAGCACCAAAGACAGCGTTCGCAATCAGCCCCAGCATTTT
TRBV29-1	many	TRBD1	TRBJ2-2	CSVEVRGQTGELFF	TGCAGCGTTGAAGTCAGGGGGCAGACCGGGGAGCTGTTTTTT
TRBV11-2	many	.	TRBJ2-6	CASRASGANVLTF	TGTGCCAGCAGGGCCTCTGGGGCCAACGTCCTGACTTTC
TRBV7-9	.	TRBD1	TRBJ1-1	CASSPRTGIPEASF	TGTGCCAGCAGCCCCCGGACAGGGATACCTGAAGCTTCCTTT
TRBV14	.	TRBD1	TRBJ1-1	CASSLQGRMNTEAFF	TGTGCCAGCAGCTTACAGGGGCGAATGAACACTGAAGCTTTCTTT
TRBV18	many	.	TRBJ2-3	CASSPTGRGSTDTQYF	TGTGCCAGCTCACCAACGGGACGCGGTAGCACAGATACGCAGTATTTT
TRBV10-3	many	.	TRBJ2-5	CAISGERGLEGETQYF	TGTGCCATCAGTGGAGAACGGGGGCTCGAGGGAGAGACCCAGTACTTC
TRBV7-3	many	.	TRBJ2-2	CASSSRRGAMNTGELFF	TGTGCCAGCAGTTCACGGAGGGGCGCGATGAACACCGGGGAGCTGTTTTTT
TRBV6-5	many	.	TRBJ2-1	CASSYESGSHNYEQFF	TGTGCCAGCAGTTACGAATCGGGATCGCACAATTATGAGCAGTTCTTC
TRBV6-5	many	.	TRBJ1-1	CASSRAPPKAAFF	TGTGCCAGCTCGCGGGCACCCCCTAAGGCCGCTTTCTTT
TRBV9	many	TRBD1	TRBJ2-7	CASSGQGAYEQYF	TGCGCCAGCAGCGGACAGGGGGCATACGAGCAGTACTTC
TRBV11-3	.	TRBD1	TRBJ2-1	CASSALQGQGHNEQFF	TGTGCCAGCAGCGCTCTACAGGGGCAGGGCCACAATGAGCAGTTCTTC
TRBV6-5	many	TRBD1	TRBJ1-2	CASSYGGTVTYGYTF	TGTGCCAGCAGTTACGGTGGGACAGTAACCTATGGCTACACCTTC
TRBV2	many	.	TRBJ2-5	CASSEGETQYF	TGTGCCAGCAGTGAGGGAGAGACCCAGTACTTC
TRBV20-1	many	.	TRBJ1-5	CSARDQFRSPVNQPQHF	TGCAGTGCTAGAGATCAGTTTAGGTCTCCCGTCAATCAGCCCCAGCATTTT
TRBV5-1	many	.	TRBJ2-2	CASSLAQGNTGELFF	TGCGCCAGCAGCTTGGCGCAGGGGAACACCGGGGAGCTGTTTTTT
TRBV6-5	many	.	TRBJ1-1	CASSYSKAGGTEAFF	TGTGCCAGCAGTTACTCGAAGGCGGGGGGCACTGAAGCTTTCTTT
TRBV29-1	many	TRBD2	TRBJ2-3	CSGKTSGGTTDTQYF	TGCAGCGGAAAAACTAGCGGGGGGACCACAGATACGCAGTATTTT
TRBV9	many	.	TRBJ2-3	CASSAVSGTDTQYF	TGTGCCAGCAGCGCGGTTAGCGGCACAGATACGCAGTATTTT
TRBV6-1	many	.	TRBJ2-3	CASSEAQRIDTQYF	TGTGCCAGCAGTGAAGCCCAAAGGATAGATACGCAGTATTTT
TRBV20-1	many	.	TRBJ2-2	CSATGRGNTGELFF	TGCAGTGCTACCGGTAGGGGGAACACCGGGGAGCTGTTTTTT
TRBV29-1	many	.	TRBJ2-7	CSYQGRAGAYEQYF	TGCAGCTACCAAGGGCGGGCAGGGGCCTACGAGCAGTACTTC
TRBV30	.	.	TRBJ2-3	CAWSQGLTDTQYF	TGTGCCTGGAGTCAAGGGTTGACAGATACGCAGTATTTT
TRBV7-9	.	TRBD1	TRBJ2-7	CASSPRAGGRYEQYF	TGTGCCAGCAGCCCGCGCGCAGGGGGACGCTACGAGCAGTACTTC
TRBV7-6	.	.	TRBJ1-4	CASGVLLEKLFF	TGTGCCAGCGGGGTATTGCTGGAGAAACTGTTTTTT
TRBV28	many	TRBD1	TRBJ1-4	CASGQQGEGEKLFF	TGTGCCAGCGGTCAACAGGGGGAAGGCGAAAAACTGTTTTTT